A selection of T cell receptor beta chains follows, all from one sample in a study of cytomegalovirus exposure and HLA in healthy donors. Data came from immunoSEQ multiplex PCR; TCRdb stores just in-frame clones and leaves some out. Of some 150,000 clones in the sample, approximately 83% were seen once. Sequencing was carried out using PBMCs. The receptors here all came from a woman between 18 and 29 years old in good health and CMV-seronegative. Each CDR3 is given without its conserved first and last residue.

CDR3 protein | V gene
ASSQESVNYGYT | TRBV4-1
ASSLSDRGHNTIY | TRBV28
ASSLTGSGVFRETQY | TRBV5-1
ASSSVPGGYT | TRBV28
ASSSAGTEYGYT | TRBV7-9
ASSQMSNYGYT | TRBV14
ASSSGTLTSTDTQY | TRBV9
ASRGTGSRGEGWY | TRBV2
ATKEDRAYEQY | TRBV2
ASSYSEEANVLT | TRBV6-5
ASRGTGTGITEAF | TRBV6-5